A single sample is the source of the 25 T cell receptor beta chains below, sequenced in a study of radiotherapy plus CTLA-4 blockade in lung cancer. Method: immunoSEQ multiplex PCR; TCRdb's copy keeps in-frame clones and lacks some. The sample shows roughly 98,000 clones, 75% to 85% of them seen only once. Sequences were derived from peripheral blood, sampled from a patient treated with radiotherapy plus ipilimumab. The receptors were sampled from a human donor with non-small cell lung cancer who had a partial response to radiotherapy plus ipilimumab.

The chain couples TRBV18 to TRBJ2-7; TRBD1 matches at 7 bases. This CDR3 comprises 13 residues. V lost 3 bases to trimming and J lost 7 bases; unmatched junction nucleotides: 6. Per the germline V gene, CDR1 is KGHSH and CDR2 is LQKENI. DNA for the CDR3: TGTGCCAGCTCACCCTCAGGGGGAGAAGAGCAGTACTTC. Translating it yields CASSPSGGEEQYF.

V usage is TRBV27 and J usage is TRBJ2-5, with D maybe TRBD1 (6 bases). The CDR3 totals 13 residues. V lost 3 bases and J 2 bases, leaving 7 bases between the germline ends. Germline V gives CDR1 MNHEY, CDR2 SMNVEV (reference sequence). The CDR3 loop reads CASSFQGQETQYF. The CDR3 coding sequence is TGTGCCAGCAGTTTTCAGGGGCAAGAGACCCAGTACTTC.

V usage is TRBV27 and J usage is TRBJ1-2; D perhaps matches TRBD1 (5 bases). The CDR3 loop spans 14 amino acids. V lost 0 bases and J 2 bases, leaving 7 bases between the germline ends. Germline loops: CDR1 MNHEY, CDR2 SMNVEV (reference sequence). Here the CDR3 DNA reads TGTGCCAGCAGTTTATCCCAGGGCAACTATGGCTACACCTTC. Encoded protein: CASSLSQGNYGYTF.

The DNA for the CDR3 is TGTGCCAGCAGATTACGCGGGAGGCTCTCCTACAATGAGCAGTTCTTC. Its protein product is CASRLRGRLSYNEQFF. The V call is TRBV28, the J call TRBJ2-1, with 8 nucleotides matching TRBD2. CDR1 is MDHEN, CDR2 SYDVKM, per germline. Unmatched junction bases numbered 7, after V lost 6 bases and J lost 0 bases. This CDR3 has 16 residues.

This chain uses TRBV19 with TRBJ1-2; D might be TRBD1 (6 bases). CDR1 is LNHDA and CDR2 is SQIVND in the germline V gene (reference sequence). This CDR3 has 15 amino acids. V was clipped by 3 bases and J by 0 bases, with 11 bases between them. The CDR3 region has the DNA TGTGCCAGTAGTATTTGGGACACTCCTAACTATGGCTACACCTTC. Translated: CASSIWDTPNYGYTF.

The CDR3 protein is CAVTRGGPYEQYF. As DNA, the CDR3 is TGTGCGGTTACACGGGGGGGGCCCTACGAGCAGTACTTC. The genes are TRBV28 and TRBJ2-7, with 8 bases identical to TRBD2. Germline assignment: CDR1 MDHEN and CDR2 SYDVKM. CDR3 size: 13 residues.

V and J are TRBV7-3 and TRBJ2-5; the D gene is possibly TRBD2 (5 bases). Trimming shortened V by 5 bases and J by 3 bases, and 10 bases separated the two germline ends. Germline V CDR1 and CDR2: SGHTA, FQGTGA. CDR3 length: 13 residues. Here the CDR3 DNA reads TGTGCCAGCAGCAGAACCGGGAAAGAGACCCAGTACTTC. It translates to CASSRTGKETQYF.

The chain's CDR3 is CASSAPGPGATEAFF. CDR3 nucleotide sequence: TGTGCCAGCAGTGCGCCGGGACCAGGGGCCACTGAAGCTTTCTTT. This rearrangement joins TRBV6-1 to TRBJ1-1; D possibly corresponds to TRBD1 (6 bases). CDR3 length: 15 residues. The ends were cut back, 4 bases at V and 4 bases at J, with 16 bases in the middle. Germline-derived CDR1 and CDR2 are MNHNS and SASEGT.

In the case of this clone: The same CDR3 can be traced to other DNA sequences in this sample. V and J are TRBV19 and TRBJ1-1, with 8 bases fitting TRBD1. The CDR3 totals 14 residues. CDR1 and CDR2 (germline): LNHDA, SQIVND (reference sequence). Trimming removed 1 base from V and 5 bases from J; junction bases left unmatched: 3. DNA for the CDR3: TGTGCCAGTAGTATAGGTGACAGGGGTACTGAAGCTTTCTTT. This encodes CASSIGDRGTEAFF.

CDR3 DNA: TGCGCCAGCAGCTTTTGGGGGTCGACTAGCGGGACAAACACAGATACGCAGTATTTT. This translates into CASSFWGSTSGTNTDTQYF. The chain employs TRBV5-1 and TRBJ2-3; 11 bases are shared with TRBD2. CDR1 is SGHRS, CDR2 YFSETQ, per germline. This CDR3 is built from 19 residues. Trimming removed 2 bases from V and 2 bases from J; junction bases left unmatched: 13.

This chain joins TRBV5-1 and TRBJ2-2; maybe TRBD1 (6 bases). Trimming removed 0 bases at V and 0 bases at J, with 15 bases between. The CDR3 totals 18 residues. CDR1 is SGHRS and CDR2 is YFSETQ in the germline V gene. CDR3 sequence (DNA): TGCGCCAGCAGCTTGGCCTTCCGGGCAGGGGCGAACACCGGGGAGCTGTTTTTT. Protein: CASSLAFRAGANTGELFF.

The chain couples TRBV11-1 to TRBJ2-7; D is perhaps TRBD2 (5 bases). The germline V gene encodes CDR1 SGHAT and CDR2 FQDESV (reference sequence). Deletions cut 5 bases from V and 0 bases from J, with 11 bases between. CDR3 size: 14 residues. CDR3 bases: TGTGCCAGCAGCCGCCCCGAGGGCTCCTACGAGCAGTACTTC. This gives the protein CASSRPEGSYEQYF.

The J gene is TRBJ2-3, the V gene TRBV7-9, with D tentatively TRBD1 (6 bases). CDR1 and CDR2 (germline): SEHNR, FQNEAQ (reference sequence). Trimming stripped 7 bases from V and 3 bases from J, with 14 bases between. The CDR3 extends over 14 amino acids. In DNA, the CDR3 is TGTGCCAGCAACCGGGACATTTGGACAGATACGCAGTATTTT. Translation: CASNRDIWTDTQYF.

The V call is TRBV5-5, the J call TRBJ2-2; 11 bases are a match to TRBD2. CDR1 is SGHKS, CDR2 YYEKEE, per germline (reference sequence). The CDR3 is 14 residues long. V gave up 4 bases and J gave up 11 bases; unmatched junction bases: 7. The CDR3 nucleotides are TGTGCCAGCAGCCTCACTAGCGGGAGTTTAGAGCTGTTTTTT. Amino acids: CASSLTSGSLELFF.

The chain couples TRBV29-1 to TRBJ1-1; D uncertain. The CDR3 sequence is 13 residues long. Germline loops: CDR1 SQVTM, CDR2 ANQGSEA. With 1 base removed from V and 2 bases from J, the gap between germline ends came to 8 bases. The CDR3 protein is CSVEGAINTEAFF. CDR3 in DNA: TGCAGCGTTGAAGGGGCTATAAACACTGAAGCTTTCTTT.

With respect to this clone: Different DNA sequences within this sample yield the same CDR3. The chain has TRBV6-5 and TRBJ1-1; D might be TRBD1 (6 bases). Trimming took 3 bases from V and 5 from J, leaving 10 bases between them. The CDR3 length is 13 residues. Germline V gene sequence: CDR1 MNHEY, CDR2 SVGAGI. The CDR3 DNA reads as TGTGCCAGCAGTTATAACAGGGAAACTGAAGCTTTCTTT. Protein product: CASSYNRETEAFF.

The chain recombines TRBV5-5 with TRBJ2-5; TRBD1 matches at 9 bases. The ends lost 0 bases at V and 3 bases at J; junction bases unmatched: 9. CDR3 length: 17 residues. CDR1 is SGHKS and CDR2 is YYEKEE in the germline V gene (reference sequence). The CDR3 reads CASSLGRTGGREETQYF. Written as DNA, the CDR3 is TGTGCCAGCAGCTTGGGAAGAACAGGGGGCAGGGAAGAGACCCAGTACTTC.

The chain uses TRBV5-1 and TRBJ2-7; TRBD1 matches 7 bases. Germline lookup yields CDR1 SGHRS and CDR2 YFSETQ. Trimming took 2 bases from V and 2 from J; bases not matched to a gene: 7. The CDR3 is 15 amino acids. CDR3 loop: CASSFSDRTTYEQYF. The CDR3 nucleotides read TGCGCCAGCAGCTTCTCGGACAGGACGACCTACGAGCAGTACTTC.

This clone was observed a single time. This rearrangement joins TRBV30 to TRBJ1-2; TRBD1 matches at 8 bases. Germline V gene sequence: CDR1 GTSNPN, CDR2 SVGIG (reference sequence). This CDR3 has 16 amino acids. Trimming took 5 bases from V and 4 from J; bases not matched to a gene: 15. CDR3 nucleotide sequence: TGTGCCTGGGCACCGGGACAGGCATACGGGGGCTATGGCTACACCTTC. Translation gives CAWAPGQAYGGYGYTF.

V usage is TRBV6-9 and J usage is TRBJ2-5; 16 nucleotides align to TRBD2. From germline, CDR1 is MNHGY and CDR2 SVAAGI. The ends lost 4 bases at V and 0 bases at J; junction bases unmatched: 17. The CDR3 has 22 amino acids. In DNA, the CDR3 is TGTGCCAGCAGTTGGGGACTAGCGGGAGGGCGGGAGATACTTTGGTACCAAGAGACCCAGTACTTC. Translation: CASSWGLAGGREILWYQETQYF.

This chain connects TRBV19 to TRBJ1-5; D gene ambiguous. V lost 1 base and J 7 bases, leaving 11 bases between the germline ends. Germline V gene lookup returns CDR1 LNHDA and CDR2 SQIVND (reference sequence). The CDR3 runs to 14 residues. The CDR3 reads CASSIVRGRQPQHF. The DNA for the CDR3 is TGTGCCAGTAGTATAGTCCGGGGTCGGCAGCCCCAGCATTTT.

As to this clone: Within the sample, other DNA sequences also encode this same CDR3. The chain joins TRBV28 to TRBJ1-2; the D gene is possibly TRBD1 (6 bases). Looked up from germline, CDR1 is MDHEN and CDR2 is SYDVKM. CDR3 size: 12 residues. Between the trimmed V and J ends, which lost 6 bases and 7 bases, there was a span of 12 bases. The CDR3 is CASSLQGTGYTF. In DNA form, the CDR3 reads TGTGCCAGCAGCCTCCAGGGGACTGGCTACACCTTC.

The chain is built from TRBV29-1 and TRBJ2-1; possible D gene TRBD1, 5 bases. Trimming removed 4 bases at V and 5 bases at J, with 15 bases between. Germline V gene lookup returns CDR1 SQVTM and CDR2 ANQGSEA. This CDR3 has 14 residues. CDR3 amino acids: CSVVSGWADNEQFF. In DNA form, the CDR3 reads TGCAGCGTTGTCTCAGGGTGGGCCGACAATGAGCAGTTCTTC.

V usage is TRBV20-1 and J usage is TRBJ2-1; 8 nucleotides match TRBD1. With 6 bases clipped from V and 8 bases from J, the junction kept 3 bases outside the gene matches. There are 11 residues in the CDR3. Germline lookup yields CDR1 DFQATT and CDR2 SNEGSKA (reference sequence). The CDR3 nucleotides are TGCAGTGCGACAGGGGTCTATGAGCAGTTCTTC. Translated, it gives CSATGVYEQFF.

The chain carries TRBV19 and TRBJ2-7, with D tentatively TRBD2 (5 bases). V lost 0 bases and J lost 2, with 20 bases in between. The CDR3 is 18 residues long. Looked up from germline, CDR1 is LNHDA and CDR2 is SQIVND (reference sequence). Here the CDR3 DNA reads TGTGCCAGTAGTATAGATCGTCGGGGTAGCGTTAAAACCTACGAGCAGTACTTC. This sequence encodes CASSIDRRGSVKTYEQYF. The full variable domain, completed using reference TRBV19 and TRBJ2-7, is DGGITQSPKYLFRKEGQNVTLSCEQNLNHDAMYWYRQDPGQGLRLIYYSQIVNDFQKGDIAEGYSVSREKKESFPLTVTSAQKNPTAFYLCASSIDRRGSVKTYEQYFGPGTRLTVT.